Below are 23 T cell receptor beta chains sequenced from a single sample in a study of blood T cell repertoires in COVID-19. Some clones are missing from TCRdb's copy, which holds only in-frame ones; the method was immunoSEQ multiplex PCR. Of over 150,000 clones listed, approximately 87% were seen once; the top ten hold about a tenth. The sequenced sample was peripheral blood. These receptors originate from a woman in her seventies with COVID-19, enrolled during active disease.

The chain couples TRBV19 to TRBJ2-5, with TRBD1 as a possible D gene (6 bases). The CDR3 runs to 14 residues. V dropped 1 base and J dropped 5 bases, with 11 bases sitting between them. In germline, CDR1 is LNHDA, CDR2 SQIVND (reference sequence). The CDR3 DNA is TGTGCCAGTAGTATAGGTCAGGGGCGGGAGACCCAGTACTTC. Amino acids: CASSIGQGRETQYF.

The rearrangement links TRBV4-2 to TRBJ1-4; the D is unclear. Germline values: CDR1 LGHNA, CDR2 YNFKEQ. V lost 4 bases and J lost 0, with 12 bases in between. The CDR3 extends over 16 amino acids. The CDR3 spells CASSPTGVATNEKLFF. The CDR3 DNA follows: TGTGCCAGCAGCCCCACCGGAGTTGCAACTAATGAAAAACTGTTTTTT.

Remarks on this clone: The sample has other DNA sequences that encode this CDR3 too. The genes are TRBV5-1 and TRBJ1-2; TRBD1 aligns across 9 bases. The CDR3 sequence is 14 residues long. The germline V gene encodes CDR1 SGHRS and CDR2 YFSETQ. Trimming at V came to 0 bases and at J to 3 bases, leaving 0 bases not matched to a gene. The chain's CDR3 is CASSLGTGDYGYTF. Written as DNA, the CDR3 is TGCGCCAGCAGCTTGGGGACAGGGGACTATGGCTACACCTTC.

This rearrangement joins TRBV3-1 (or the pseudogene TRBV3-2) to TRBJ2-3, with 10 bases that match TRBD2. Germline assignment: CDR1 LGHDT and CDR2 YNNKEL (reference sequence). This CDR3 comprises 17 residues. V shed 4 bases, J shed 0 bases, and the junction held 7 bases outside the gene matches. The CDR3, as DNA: TGTGCCAGCAGCCCAGGACTAGCGGAAGCTAGCACAGATACGCAGTATTTT. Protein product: CASSPGLAEASTDTQYF.

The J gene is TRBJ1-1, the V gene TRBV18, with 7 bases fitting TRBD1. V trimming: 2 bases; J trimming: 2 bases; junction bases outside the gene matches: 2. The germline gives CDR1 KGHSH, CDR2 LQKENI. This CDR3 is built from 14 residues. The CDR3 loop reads CASSPAGGNTEAFF. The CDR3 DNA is TGTGCCAGCTCACCAGCAGGGGGAAACACTGAAGCTTTCTTT. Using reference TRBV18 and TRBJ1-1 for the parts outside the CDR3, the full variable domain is NAGVMQNPRHLVRRRGQEARLRCSPMKGHSHVYWYRQLPEEGLKFMVYLQKENIIDESGMPKERFSAEFPKEGPSILRIQQVVRGDSAAYFCASSPAGGNTEAFFGQGTRLTVV.

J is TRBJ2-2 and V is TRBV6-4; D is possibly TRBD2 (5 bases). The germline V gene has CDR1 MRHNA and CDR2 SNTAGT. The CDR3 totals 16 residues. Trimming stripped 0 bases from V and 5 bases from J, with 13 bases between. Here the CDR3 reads CASSDSGSLGTGELFF. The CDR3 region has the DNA TGTGCCAGCAGTGACTCGGGGAGTTTGGGAACCGGGGAGCTGTTTTTT.

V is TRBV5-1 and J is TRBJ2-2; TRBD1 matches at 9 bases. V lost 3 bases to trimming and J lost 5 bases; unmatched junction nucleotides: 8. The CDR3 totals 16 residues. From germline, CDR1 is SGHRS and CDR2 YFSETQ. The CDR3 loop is CASSSVGTGLTGELFF. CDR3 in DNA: TGCGCCAGCAGCTCTGTGGGGACAGGGCTTACCGGGGAGCTGTTTTTT. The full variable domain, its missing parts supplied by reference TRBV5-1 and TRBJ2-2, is KAGVTQTPRYLIKTRGQQVTLSCSPISGHRSVSWYQQTPGQGLQFLFEYFSETQRNKGNFPGRFSGRQFSNSRSEMNVSTLELGDSALYLCASSSVGTGLTGELFFGEGSRLTVL.

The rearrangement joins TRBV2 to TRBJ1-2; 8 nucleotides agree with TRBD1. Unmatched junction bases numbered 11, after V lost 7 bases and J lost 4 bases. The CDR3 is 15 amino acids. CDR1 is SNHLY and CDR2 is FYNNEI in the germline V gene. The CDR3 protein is CASTSGQGGFYGYTF. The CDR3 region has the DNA TGTGCCAGCACCTCCGGACAGGGAGGGTTCTATGGCTACACCTTC.

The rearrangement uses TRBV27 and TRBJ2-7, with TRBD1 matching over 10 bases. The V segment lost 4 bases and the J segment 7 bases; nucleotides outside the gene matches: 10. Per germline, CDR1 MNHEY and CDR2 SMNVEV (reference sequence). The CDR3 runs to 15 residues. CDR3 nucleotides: TGTGCCAGCAGTTCCCGACAGGGGGCATCGGGGGAGCAGTACTTC. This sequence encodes CASSSRQGASGEQYF.

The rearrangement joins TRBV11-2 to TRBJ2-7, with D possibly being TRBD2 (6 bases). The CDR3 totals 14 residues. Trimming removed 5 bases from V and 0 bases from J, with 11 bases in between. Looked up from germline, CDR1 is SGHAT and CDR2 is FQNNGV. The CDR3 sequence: CASSGTRSSYEQYF. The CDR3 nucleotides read TGTGCCAGCAGCGGGACTCGCTCCTCCTACGAGCAGTACTTC.

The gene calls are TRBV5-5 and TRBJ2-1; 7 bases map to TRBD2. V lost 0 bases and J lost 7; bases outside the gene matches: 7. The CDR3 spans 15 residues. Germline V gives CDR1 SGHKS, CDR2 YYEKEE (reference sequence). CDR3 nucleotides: TGTGCCAGCAGCTTGGCCCCGCGGGGGTGGAATGAGCAGTTCTTC. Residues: CASSLAPRGWNEQFF.

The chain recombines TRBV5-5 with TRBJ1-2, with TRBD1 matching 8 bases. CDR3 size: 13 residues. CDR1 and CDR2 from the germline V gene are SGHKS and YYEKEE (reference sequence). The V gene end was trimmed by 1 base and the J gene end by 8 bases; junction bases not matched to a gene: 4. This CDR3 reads CASSLLQGGGYTF. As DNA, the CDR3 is TGTGCCAGCAGCTTGCTACAGGGGGGCGGCTACACCTTC. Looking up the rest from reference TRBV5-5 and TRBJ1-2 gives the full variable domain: DAGVTQSPTHLIKTRGQQVTLRCSPISGHKSVSWYQQVLGQGPQFIFQYYEKEERGRGNFPDRFSARQFPNYSSELNVNALLLGDSALYLCASSLLQGGGYTFGSGTRLTVV.

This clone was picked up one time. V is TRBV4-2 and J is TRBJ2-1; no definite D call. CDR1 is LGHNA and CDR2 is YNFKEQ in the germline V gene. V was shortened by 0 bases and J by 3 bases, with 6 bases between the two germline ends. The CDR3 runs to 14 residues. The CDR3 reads CASSQDFGYNEQFF. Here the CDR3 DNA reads TGTGCCAGCAGCCAAGATTTCGGCTACAATGAGCAGTTCTTC.

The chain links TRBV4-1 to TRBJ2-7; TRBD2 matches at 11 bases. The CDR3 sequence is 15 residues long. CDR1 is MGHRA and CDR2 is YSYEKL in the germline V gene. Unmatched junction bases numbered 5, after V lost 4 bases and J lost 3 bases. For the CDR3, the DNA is TGCGCCAGCAGCCGGATACTAGCGGGGGACTACGAGCAGTACTTC. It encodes CASSRILAGDYEQYF.

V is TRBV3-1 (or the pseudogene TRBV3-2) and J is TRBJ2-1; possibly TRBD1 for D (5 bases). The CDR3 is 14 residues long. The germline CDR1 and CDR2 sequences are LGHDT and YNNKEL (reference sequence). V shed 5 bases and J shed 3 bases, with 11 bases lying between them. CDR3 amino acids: CASSLGAYYNEQFF. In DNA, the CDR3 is TGTGCCAGCAGCTTAGGGGCTTACTACAATGAGCAGTTCTTC.

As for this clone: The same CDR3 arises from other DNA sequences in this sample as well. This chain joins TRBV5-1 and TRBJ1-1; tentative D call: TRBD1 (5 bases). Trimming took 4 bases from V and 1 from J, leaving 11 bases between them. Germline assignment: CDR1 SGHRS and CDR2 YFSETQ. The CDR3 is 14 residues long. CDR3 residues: CASSPRQRNTEAFF. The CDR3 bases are TGCGCCAGCAGCCCCCGACAGAGGAACACTGAAGCTTTCTTT.

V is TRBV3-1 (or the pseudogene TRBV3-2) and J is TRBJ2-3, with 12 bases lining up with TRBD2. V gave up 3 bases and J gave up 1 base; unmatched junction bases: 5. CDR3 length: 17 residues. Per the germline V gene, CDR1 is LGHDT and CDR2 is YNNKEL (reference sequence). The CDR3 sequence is CASSQRLAGGGTDTQYF. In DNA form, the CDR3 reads TGTGCCAGCAGCCAGCGGCTAGCGGGGGGGGGCACAGATACGCAGTATTTT.

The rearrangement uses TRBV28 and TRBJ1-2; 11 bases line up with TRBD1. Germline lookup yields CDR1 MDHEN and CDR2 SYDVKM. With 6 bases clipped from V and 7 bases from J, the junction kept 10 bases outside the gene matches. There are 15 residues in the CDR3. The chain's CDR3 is CASSYTSGQGGGYTF. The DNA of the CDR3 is TGTGCCAGCAGCTACACTTCGGGACAGGGGGGTGGCTACACCTTC.

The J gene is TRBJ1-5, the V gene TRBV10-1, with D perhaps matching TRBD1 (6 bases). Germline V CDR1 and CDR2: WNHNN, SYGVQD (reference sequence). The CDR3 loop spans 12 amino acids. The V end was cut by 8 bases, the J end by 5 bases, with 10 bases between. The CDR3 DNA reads TGCGCCAGCGGAGAGGGGGATCAGCCCCAGCATTTT. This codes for CASGEGDQPQHF.

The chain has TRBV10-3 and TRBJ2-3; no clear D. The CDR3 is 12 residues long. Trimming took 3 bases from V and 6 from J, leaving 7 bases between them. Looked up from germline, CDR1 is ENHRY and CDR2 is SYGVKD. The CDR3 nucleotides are TGTGCCATCAGTGATTCGTCGGATACGCAGTATTTT. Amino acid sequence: CAISDSSDTQYF.

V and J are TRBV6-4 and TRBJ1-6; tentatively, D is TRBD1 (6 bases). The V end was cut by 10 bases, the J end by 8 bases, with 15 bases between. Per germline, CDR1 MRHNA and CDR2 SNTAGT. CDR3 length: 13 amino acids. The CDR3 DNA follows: TGTGCCAACCCACAGGGAGCGCATTCACCCCTCCACTTT. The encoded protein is CANPQGAHSPLHF.

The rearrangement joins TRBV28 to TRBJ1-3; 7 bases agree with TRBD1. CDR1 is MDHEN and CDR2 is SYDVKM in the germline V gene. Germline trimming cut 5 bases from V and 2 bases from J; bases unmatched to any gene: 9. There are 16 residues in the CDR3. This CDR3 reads CASSTTGVRAGNTIYF. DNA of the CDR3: TGTGCCAGCAGTACCACAGGGGTGAGGGCTGGAAACACCATATATTTT.

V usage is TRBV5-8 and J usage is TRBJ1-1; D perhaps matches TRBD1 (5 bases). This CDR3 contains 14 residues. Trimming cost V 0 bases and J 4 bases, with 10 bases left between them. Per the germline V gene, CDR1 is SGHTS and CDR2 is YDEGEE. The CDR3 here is CASSLEWGGTEAFF. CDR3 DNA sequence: TGTGCCAGCAGCTTGGAGTGGGGGGGCACTGAAGCTTTCTTT.